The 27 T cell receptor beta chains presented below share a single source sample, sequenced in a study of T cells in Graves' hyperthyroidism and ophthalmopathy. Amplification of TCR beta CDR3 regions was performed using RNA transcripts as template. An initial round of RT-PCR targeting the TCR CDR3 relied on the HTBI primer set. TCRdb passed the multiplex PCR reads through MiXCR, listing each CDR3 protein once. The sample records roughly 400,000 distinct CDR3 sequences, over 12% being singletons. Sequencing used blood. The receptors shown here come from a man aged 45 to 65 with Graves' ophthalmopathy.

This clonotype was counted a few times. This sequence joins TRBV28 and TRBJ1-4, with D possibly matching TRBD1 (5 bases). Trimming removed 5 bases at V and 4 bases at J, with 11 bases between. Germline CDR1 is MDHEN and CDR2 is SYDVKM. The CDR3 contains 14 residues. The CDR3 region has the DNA TGTGCCAGCAGTACGACAGCCTATAATGAAAAACTGTTTTTT. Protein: CASSTTAYNEKLFF.

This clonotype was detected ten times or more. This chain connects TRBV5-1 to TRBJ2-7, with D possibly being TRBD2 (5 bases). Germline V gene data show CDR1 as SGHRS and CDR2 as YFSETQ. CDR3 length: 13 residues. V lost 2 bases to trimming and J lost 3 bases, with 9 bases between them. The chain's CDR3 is CASSFLGLYEQYF. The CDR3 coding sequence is TGCGCCAGCAGCTTTCTCGGACTCTACGAGCAGTACTTC.

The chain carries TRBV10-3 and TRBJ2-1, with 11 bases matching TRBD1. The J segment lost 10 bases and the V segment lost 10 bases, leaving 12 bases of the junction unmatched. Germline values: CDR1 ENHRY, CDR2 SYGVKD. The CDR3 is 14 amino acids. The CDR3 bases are TGTGCCACCAGCCCTGGACAGGGGGCCTACGAGCAGTTCTTC. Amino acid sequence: CATSPGQGAYEQFF.

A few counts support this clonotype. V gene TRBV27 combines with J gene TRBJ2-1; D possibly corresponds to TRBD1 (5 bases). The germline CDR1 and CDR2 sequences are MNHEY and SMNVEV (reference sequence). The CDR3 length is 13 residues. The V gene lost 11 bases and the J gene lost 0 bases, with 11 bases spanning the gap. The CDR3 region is CACRTHSYNEQFF. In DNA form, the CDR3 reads TGTGCCTGTCGGACACACTCCTACAATGAGCAGTTCTTC.

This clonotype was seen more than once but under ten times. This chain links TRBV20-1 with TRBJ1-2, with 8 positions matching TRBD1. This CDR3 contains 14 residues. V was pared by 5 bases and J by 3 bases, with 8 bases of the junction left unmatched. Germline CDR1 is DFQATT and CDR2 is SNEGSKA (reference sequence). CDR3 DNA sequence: TGCAGTGCTTTTCAGGGGGCGCTTGACTATGGCTACACCTTC. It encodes CSAFQGALDYGYTF.

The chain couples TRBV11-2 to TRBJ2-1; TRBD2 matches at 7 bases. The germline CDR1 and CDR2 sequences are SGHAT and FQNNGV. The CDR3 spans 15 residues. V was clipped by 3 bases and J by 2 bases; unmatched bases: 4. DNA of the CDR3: TGTGCCAGCAGCTTTGGCCTAGCGGCCTACAATGAGCAGTTCTTC. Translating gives CASSFGLAAYNEQFF.

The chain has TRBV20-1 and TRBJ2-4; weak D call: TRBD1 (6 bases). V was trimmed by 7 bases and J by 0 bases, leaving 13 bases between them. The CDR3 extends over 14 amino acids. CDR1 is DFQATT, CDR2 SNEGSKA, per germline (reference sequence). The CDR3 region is CSVEGGRAKNIQYF. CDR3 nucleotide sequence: TGCAGTGTTGAAGGGGGTCGAGCCAAAAACATTCAGTACTTC.

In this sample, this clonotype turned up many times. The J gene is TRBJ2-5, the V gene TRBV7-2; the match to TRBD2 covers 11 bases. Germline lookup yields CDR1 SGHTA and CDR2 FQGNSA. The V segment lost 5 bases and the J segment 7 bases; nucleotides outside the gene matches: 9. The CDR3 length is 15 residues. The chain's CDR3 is CASSHDSGRALTQYF. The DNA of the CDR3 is TGTGCCAGCAGCCACGATAGCGGGAGGGCCCTGACCCAGTACTTC. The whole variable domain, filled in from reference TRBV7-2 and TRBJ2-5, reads GAGVSQSPSNKVTEKGKDVELRCDPISGHTALYWYRQSLGQGLEFLIYFQGNSAPDKSGLPSDRFSAERTGGSVSTLTIQRTQQEDSAVYLCASSHDSGRALTQYFGPGTRLLVL.

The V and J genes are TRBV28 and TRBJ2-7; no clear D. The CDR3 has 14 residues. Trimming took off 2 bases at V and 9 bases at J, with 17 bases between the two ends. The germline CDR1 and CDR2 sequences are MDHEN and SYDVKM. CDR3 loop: CASSLLGKRSPQYF. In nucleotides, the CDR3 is TGTGCCAGCAGTTTACTCGGCAAGAGGTCCCCGCAGTACTTC.

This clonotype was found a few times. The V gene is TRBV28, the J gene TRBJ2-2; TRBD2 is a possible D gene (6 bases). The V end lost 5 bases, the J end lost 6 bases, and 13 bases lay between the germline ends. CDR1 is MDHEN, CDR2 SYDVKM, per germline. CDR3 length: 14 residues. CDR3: CASSDVQRAGELFF. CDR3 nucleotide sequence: TGTGCCAGCAGTGACGTCCAGCGGGCCGGGGAGCTGTTTTTT.

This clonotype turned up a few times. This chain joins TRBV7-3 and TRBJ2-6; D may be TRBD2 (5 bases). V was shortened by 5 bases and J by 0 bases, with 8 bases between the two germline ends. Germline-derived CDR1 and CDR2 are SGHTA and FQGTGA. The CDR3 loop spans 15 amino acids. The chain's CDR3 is CASSEGVSGANVLTF. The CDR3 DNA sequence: TGTGCCAGCAGCGAGGGTGTCTCTGGGGCCAACGTCCTGACTTTC.

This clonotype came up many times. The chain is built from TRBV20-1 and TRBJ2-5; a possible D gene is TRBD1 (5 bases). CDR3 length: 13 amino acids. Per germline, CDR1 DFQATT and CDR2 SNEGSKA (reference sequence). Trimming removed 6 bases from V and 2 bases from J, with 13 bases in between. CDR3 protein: CSALSGRQETQYF. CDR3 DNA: TGCAGTGCACTTTCAGGGCGACAAGAGACCCAGTACTTC.

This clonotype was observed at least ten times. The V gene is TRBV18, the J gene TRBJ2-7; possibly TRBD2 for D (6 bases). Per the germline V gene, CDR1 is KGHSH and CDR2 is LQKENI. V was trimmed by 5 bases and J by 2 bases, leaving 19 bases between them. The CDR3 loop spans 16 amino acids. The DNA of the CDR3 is TGTGCCAGCTCAGTGGACCATGGACGGAGGGCCTACGAGCAGTACTTC. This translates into CASSVDHGRRAYEQYF.

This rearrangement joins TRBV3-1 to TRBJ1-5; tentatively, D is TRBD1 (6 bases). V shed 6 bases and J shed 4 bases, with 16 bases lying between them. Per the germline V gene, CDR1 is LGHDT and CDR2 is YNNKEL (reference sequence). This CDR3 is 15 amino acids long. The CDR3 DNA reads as TGTGCCAGCAGTCCGGACAGCGGGCAAAATCAGCCCCAGCATTTT. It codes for CASSPDSGQNQPQHF.

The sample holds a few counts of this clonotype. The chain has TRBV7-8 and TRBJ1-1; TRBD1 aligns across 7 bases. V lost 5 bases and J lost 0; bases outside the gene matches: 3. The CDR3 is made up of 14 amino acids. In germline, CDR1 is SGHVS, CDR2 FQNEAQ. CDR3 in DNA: TGTGCCAGCAGCGCGACAGGGATGAACACTGAAGCTTTCTTT. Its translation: CASSATGMNTEAFF.

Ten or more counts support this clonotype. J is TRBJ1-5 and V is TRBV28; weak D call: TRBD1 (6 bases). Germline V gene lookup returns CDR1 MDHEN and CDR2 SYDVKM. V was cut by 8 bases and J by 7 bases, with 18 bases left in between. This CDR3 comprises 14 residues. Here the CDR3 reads CASGFRGTYQPQHF. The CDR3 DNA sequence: TGTGCCAGCGGCTTCAGGGGAACGTACCAGCCCCAGCATTTT.

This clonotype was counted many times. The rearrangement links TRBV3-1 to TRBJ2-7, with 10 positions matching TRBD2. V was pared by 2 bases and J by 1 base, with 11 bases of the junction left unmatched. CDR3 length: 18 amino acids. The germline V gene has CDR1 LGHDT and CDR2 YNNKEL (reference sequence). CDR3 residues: CASSQRAATSGKSYEQYF. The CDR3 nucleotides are TGTGCCAGCAGCCAAAGGGCTGCCACTAGCGGGAAGTCCTACGAGCAGTACTTC.

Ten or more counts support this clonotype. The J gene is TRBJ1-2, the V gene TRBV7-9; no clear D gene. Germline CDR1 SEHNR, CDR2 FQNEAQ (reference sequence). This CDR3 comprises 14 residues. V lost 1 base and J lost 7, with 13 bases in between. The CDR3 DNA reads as TGTGCCAGCAGCTTAGATGGCCTTGGTCCTGGCTACACCTTC. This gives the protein CASSLDGLGPGYTF.

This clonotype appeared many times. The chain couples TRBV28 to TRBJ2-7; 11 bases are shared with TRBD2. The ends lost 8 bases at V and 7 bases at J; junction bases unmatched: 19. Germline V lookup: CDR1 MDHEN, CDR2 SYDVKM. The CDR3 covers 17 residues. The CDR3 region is CASGGGVAGGPVDEQYF. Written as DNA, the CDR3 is TGTGCCAGCGGGGGGGGTGTAGCGGGAGGGCCGGTAGATGAGCAGTACTTC.

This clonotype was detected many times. CDR3 bases: TGTGCCACCAGCAGAGAAAGGGCAAGTTCAACCTACGAGCAGTACTTC. It yields the protein CATSRERASSTYEQYF. The chain joins TRBV15 to TRBJ2-7; no reliable D call. Germline V CDR1 and CDR2: LNHNV, YYDKDF (reference sequence). The CDR3 runs 16 residues. V gave up 0 bases and J gave up 2 bases, with 14 bases separating them. Complete variable domain (other parts from reference TRBV15 and TRBJ2-7): DAMVIQNPRYQVTQFGKPVTLSCSQTLNHNVMYWYQQKSSQAPKLLFHYYDKDFNNEADTPDNFQSRRPNTSFCFLDIRSPGLGDTAMYLCATSRERASSTYEQYFGPGTRLTVT.

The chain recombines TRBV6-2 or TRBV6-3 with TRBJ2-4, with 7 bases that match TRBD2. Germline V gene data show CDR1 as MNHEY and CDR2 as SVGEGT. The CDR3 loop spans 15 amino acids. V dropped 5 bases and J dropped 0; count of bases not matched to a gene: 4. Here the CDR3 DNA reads TGTGCCAGCAGTCGACTAGCCCTAGCCAAAAACATTCAGTACTTC. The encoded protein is CASSRLALAKNIQYF.

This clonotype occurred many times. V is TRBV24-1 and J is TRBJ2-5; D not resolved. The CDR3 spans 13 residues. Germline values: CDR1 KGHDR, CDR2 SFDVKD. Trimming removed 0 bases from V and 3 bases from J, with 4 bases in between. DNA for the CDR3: TGTGCCACCAGTGATTTGGACAAAGAGACCCAGTACTTC. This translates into CATSDLDKETQYF.

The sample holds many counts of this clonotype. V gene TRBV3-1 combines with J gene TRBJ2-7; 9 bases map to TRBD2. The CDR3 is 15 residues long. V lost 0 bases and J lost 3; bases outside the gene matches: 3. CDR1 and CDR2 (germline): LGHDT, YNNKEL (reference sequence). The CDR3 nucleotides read TGTGCCAGCAGCCAAGATAGCGGGAGAGGCTACGAGCAGTACTTC. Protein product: CASSQDSGRGYEQYF.

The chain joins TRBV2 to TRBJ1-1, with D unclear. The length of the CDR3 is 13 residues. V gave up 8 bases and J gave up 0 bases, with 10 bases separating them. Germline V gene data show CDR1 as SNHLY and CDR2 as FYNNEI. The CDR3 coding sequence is TGTGCCAGCCGCAGTAAAATGAACACTGAAGCTTTCTTT. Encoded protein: CASRSKMNTEAFF.

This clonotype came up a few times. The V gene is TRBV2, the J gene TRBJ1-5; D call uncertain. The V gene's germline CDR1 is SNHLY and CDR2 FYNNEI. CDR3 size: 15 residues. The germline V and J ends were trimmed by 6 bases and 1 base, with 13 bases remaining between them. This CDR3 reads CASREDSGSNQPQHF. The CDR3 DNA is TGTGCCAGCAGGGAGGACTCGGGGAGCAATCAGCCCCAGCATTTT.

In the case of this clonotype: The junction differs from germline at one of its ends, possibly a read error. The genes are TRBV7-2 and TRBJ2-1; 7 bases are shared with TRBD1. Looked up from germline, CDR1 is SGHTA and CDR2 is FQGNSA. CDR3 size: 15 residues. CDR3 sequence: CANSLRTGAYNEQFF. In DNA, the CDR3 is TGTGCCAACAGCTTACGGACAGGAGCCTACAATGAGCAGTTCTTC.

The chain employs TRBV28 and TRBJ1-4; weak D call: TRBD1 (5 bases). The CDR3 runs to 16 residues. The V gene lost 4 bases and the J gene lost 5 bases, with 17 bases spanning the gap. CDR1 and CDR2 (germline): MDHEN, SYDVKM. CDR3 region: CASSSRDGADNEKLFF. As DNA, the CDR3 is TGTGCCAGCAGTTCCAGGGACGGGGCTGACAATGAAAAACTGTTTTTT.